The 21 T cell receptor beta chains presented below share a single source sample, sequenced in a study of blood T cell repertoires in COVID-19. The method was immunoSEQ multiplex PCR; TCRdb's version includes in-frame clones alone and lacks a portion of them. The sample carries some 410,000 clones, 88% recorded once. What was sequenced was PBMCs or T cells enriched from blood (not recorded which). The receptors derive from a woman in her twenties or thirties with acute COVID-19.

The chain joins TRBV18 to TRBJ2-2; 7 bases line up with TRBD1. From germline, CDR1 is KGHSH and CDR2 LQKENI. This CDR3 spans 16 amino acids. After removal of 6 bases from V and 7 bases from J, the junction contained 14 bases not matched to a gene. The CDR3 reads CASSPIGGASHGELFF. CDR3 bases: TGTGCCAGCTCCCCTATAGGGGGCGCGTCGCACGGGGAGCTGTTTTTT.

The J gene is TRBJ1-2, the V gene TRBV9; possibly TRBD1 for D (5 bases). From germline, CDR1 is SGDLS and CDR2 YYNGEE. CDR3 length: 13 amino acids. Trimming shortened V by 3 bases and J by 2 bases, and 8 bases separated the two germline ends. CDR3 amino acids: CASSAQGNYGYTF. Here the CDR3 DNA reads TGTGCCAGCAGCGCCCAGGGAAACTATGGCTACACCTTC.

A remark on this clone: Germline is not matched at one junction end, which may reflect a read error. The genes are TRBV7-8 and TRBJ1-2; 8 nucleotides line up with TRBD1. The length of the CDR3 is 13 residues. CDR1 and CDR2 (germline): SGHVS, FQNEAQ. The CDR3 spells CASSLQGAPGYTF. Here the CDR3 DNA reads TGTGCCAGCAGCTTACAGGGGGCGCCTGGCTATACCTTC.

The V and J genes are TRBV19 and TRBJ1-6, with D maybe TRBD1 (5 bases). This CDR3 comprises 13 residues. Trimming removed 3 bases from V and 7 bases from J, with 7 bases in between. Germline V gives CDR1 LNHDA, CDR2 SQIVND (reference sequence). DNA of the CDR3: TGTGCCAGTAGTATTGGGGCCAATTCACCCCTCCACTTT. Encoded protein: CASSIGANSPLHF.

This chain uses TRBV18 with TRBJ1-5, with TRBD1 matching over 7 bases. The CDR3 covers 15 residues. Germline V lookup: CDR1 KGHSH, CDR2 LQKENI. V dropped 3 bases and J dropped 2; count of bases not matched to a gene: 4. CDR3 residues: CASSPTGLGNQPQHF. The CDR3 coding sequence is TGTGCCAGCTCACCGACAGGGTTGGGCAATCAGCCCCAGCATTTT. The full variable domain, its missing parts supplied by reference TRBV18 and TRBJ1-5, is NAGVMQNPRHLVRRRGQEARLRCSPMKGHSHVYWYRQLPEEGLKFMVYLQKENIIDESGMPKERFSAEFPKEGPSILRIQQVVRGDSAAYFCASSPTGLGNQPQHFGDGTRLSIL.

This chain uses TRBV10-1 with TRBJ2-2; D remains unclear. Germline V gene data show CDR1 as WNHNN and CDR2 as SYGVQD (reference sequence). V lost 0 bases and J lost 3, with 8 bases in between. The CDR3 spans 15 residues. Here the CDR3 reads CASSESSRYTGELFF. The CDR3 DNA reads as TGCGCCAGCAGTGAGTCTTCCAGATACACCGGGGAGCTGTTTTTT.

V usage is TRBV29-1 and J usage is TRBJ2-1; no reliable D call. Germline V gene sequence: CDR1 SQVTM, CDR2 ANQGSEA. V was shortened by 3 bases and J by 2 bases, with 8 bases between the two germline ends. The CDR3 has 13 residues. CDR3 loop: CSVDRSTYNEQFF. CDR3 DNA sequence: TGCAGCGTTGACAGGTCAACCTACAATGAGCAGTTCTTC.

The chain couples TRBV12-5 to TRBJ1-5, with TRBD1 matching over 10 bases. V shed 0 bases, J shed 5 bases, and the junction held 13 bases outside the gene matches. Germline values: CDR1 LGHNT, CDR2 FRNRAP. The CDR3 has 19 residues. CDR3: CASGLVPDGDRGGDQPQHF. The DNA for the CDR3 is TGTGCTAGTGGTTTGGTACCCGACGGGGACAGGGGTGGCGATCAGCCCCAGCATTTT.

In this sample, this clone turned up a few times. This sequence joins TRBV19 and TRBJ1-3; TRBD1 matches at 11 bases. This CDR3 spans 16 amino acids. CDR1 is LNHDA and CDR2 is SQIVND in the germline V gene (reference sequence). Trimming cost V 5 bases and J 5 bases; bases outside gene matches: 8. CDR3 protein: CASSSAGTGGRNTIYF. The CDR3 DNA sequence: TGTGCCAGTAGTTCAGCCGGGACAGGGGGACGAAACACCATATATTTT. The full variable domain, with the rest looked up from reference TRBV19 and TRBJ1-3, is DGGITQSPKYLFRKEGQNVTLSCEQNLNHDAMYWYRQDPGQGLRLIYYSQIVNDFQKGDIAEGYSVSREKKESFPLTVTSAQKNPTAFYLCASSSAGTGGRNTIYFGEGSWLTVV.

V usage is TRBV25-1 and J usage is TRBJ1-1; D might be TRBD1 (6 bases). The CDR3 sequence is 17 residues long. CDR1 and CDR2 (germline): MGHDK, SYGVNS. Trimming removed 5 bases from V and 3 bases from J, with 22 bases in between. In DNA form, the CDR3 reads TGTGCCAGCAGTACCCTTACAGGGAGTAGAATTGACACTGAAGCTTTCTTT. Translation: CASSTLTGSRIDTEAFF.

This rearrangement joins TRBV7-9 to TRBJ1-1; no reliable D call. V lost 2 bases, J lost 0 bases, and 4 bases lay in between. Germline V CDR1 and CDR2: SEHNR, FQNEAQ (reference sequence). The CDR3 consists of 13 residues. The DNA for the CDR3 is TGTGCCAGCAGCTTATCTGTGAACACTGAAGCTTTCTTT. This sequence encodes CASSLSVNTEAFF.

This clone is a singleton in its sample. V is TRBV9 and J is TRBJ2-1; 9 positions agree with TRBD1. Germline V gene lookup returns CDR1 SGDLS and CDR2 YYNGEE. The CDR3 runs 17 residues. V was clipped by 0 bases and J by 13 bases; unmatched bases: 17. The chain's CDR3 is CASSVEDGGWTGAPQFF. The CDR3, as DNA: TGTGCCAGCAGCGTAGAGGATGGGGGTTGGACAGGGGCCCCCCAGTTCTTC.

The table lists this clone with a count of one. This chain joins TRBV21-1 and TRBJ2-7; TRBD1 is taken as the D call from the table, unchecked against the DNA. TRBV21-1 is a pseudogene locus. This CDR3 comprises 17 residues. CDR3 sequence reads: CASSKGDPGHYAYEQYF. CDR3 DNA sequence: TGTGCCAGCAGCAAAGGGGATCCGGGACATTACGCCTACGAGCAGTACTTC.

The chain uses TRBV3-1 (or the pseudogene TRBV3-2) and TRBJ2-1, with D tentatively TRBD2 (6 bases). This CDR3 spans 16 amino acids. V lost 2 bases to trimming and J lost 1 base, with 12 bases between them. Germline lookup yields CDR1 LGHDT and CDR2 YNNKEL (reference sequence). DNA of the CDR3: TGTGCCAGCAGCCAACAACGGACTACTTCCTACAATGAGCAGTTCTTC. Its protein product is CASSQQRTTSYNEQFF.

This clone was observed once. This sequence joins TRBV6-5 and TRBJ2-7, with 10 bases aligning to TRBD1. This CDR3 region has 15 residues. Germline CDR1 is MNHEY and CDR2 is SVGAGI. The V and J ends lost 6 bases and 4 bases, in that order; junction bases with no gene match: 9. CDR3: CASSRGGQGKYEQYF. CDR3 bases: TGTGCCAGCAGCCGAGGGGGACAGGGGAAGTACGAGCAGTACTTC.

In this sample, this clone turned up a few times. The rearrangement links TRBV21-1 to TRBJ1-5; the table assigns TRBD1, which was not confirmed against the DNA. TRBV21-1 is given as a pseudogene. The CDR3 runs 15 residues. CDR3 residues: CASSKVGAGRQPQHF. The DNA of the CDR3 is TGTGCCAGCAGCAAAGTTGGGGCAGGGCGTCAGCCCCAGCATTTT.

The chain uses TRBV24-1 and TRBJ2-1; no clear D gene. Per germline, CDR1 KGHDR and CDR2 SFDVKD. The V end lost 7 bases, the J end lost 7 bases, and 16 bases lay between the germline ends. The CDR3 is made up of 14 amino acids. CDR3 bases: TGTGCCACCAGCACCTTGGTCGACTCAAATGAGCAGTTCTTC. It translates to CATSTLVDSNEQFF.

The V and J genes are TRBV9 and TRBJ2-1; D unclear. The V gene's germline CDR1 is SGDLS and CDR2 YYNGEE. Trimming left V 3 bases short and J 4 bases short, with 14 bases between. CDR3 length equals 15 residues. As DNA, the CDR3 is TGTGCCAGCAGCGCATTAGCCGGTCTATACAATGAGCAGTTCTTC. Translation: CASSALAGLYNEQFF.

V usage is TRBV7-7 and J usage is TRBJ2-5, with 8 positions matching TRBD2. V shed 3 bases, J shed 5 bases, and the junction held 8 bases outside the gene matches. The germline V gene encodes CDR1 SSHAT and CDR2 FNYEAQ (reference sequence). The CDR3 loop spans 15 amino acids. The CDR3 region is CASSLEVGGGETQYF. CDR3 in DNA: TGTGCCAGCAGCTTGGAGGTCGGCGGGGGGGAGACCCAGTACTTC.

In regard to this clone: Other nucleotide sequences in the sample specify the same CDR3. The gene calls are TRBV27 and TRBJ1-3, with D unresolved. Germline V CDR1 and CDR2: MNHEY, SMNVEV (reference sequence). The CDR3 consists of 14 residues. V was clipped by 2 bases and J by 1 base, with 6 bases between them. This chain's CDR3 is CASSLGGSGNTIYF. The CDR3 DNA reads TGTGCCAGCAGTTTAGGAGGGTCTGGAAACACCATATATTTT.

The CDR3 protein is CASSPQGIGNTEAFF. The CDR3, as DNA: TGTGCCAGCAGTCCACAGGGGATCGGGAACACTGAAGCTTTCTTT. The V gene is TRBV2, the J gene TRBJ1-1; TRBD1 aligns across 7 bases. The CDR3 spans 15 residues. Germline values: CDR1 SNHLY, CDR2 FYNNEI. V lost 5 bases, J lost 1 base, and 7 bases stayed unmatched. The whole variable domain, remainder taken from reference TRBV2 and TRBJ1-1, is EPEVTQTPSHQVTQMGQEVILRCVPISNHLYFYWYRQILGQKVEFLVSFYNNEISEKSEIFDDQFSVERPDGSNFTLKIRSTKLEDSAMYFCASSPQGIGNTEAFFGQGTRLTVV.